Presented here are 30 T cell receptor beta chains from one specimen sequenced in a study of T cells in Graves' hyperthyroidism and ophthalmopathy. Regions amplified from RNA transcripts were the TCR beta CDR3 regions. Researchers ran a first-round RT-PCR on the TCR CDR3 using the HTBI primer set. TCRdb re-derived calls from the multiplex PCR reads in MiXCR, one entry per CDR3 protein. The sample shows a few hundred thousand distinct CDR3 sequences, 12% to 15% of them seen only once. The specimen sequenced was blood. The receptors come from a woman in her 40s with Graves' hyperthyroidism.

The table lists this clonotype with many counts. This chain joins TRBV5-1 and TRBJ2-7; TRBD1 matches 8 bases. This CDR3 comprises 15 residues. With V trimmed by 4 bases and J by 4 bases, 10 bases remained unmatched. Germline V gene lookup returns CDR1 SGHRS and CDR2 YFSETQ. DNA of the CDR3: TGCGCCAGCAGCGTTGACAGGGGCCCCGTGTACGAGCAGTACTTC. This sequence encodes CASSVDRGPVYEQYF.

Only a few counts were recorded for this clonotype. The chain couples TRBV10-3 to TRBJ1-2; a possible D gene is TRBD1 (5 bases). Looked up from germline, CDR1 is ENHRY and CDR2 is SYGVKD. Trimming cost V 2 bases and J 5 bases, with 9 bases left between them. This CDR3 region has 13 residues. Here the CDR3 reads CAISEGARYGYTF. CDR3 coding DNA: TGTGCCATCAGTGAGGGGGCGCGGTATGGCTACACCTTC.

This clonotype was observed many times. CDR3 region: CASSFSGRIYEQFF. DNA of the CDR3: TGTGCCAGCAGCTTTAGCGGGAGGATCTATGAGCAGTTCTTC. The chain is built from TRBV11-2 and TRBJ2-1; the match to TRBD2 covers 10 bases. J gave up 8 bases and V 3 bases, and 4 bases lay outside the gene matches. Germline CDR1 reads SGHAT; CDR2 reads FQNNGV. The CDR3 consists of 14 residues.

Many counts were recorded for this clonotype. The chain's CDR3 is CASRPTGLASETQYF. The CDR3 bases are TGTGCCAGCAGGCCAACGGGACTAGCCTCAGAGACCCAGTACTTC. The chain links TRBV7-3 to TRBJ2-5, with 9 bases identical to TRBD2. The length of the CDR3 is 15 residues. Germline lookup yields CDR1 SGHTA and CDR2 FQGTGA. V lost 6 bases and J lost 4; bases outside the gene matches: 9.

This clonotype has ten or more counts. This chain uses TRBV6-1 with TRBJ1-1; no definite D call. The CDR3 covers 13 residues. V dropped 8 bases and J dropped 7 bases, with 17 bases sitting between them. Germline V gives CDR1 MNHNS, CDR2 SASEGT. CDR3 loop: CASVGGMLNEAFF. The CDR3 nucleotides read TGTGCCAGCGTGGGTGGAATGCTTAATGAAGCTTTCTTT.

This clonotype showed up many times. The CDR3 DNA sequence: TGTGCCAGCTCACCACTTTCTAGCACCAAGGTGAATGAGCAGTTCTTC. Translated: CASSPLSSTKVNEQFF. The V and J genes are TRBV18 and TRBJ2-1; TRBD2 might be the D (5 bases). V was cut by 1 base and J by 7 bases, with 17 bases left in between. The germline V gene has CDR1 KGHSH and CDR2 LQKENI. The CDR3 runs 16 residues.

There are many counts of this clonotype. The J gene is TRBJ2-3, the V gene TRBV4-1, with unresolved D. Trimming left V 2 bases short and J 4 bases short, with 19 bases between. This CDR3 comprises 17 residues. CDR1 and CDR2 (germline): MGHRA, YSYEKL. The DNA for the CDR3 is TGCGCCAGCAGCCAAATCCGGGCCAGAACCGGTGCAGATACGCAGTATTTT. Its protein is CASSQIRARTGADTQYF.

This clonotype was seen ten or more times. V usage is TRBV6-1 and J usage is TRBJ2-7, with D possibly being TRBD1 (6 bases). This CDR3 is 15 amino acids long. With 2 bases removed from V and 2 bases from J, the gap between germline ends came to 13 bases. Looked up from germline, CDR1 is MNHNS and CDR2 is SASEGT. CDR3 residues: CASSEFGQSTYEQYF. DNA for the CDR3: TGTGCCAGCAGTGAATTTGGACAGTCAACCTACGAGCAGTACTTC.

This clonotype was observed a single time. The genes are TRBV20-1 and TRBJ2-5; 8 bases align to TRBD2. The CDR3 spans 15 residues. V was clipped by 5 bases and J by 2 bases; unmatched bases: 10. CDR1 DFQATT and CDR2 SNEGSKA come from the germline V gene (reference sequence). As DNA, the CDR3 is TGCAGTGCTCCTCGAGCGGGAGCTGTACAAGAGACCCAGTACTTC. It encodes CSAPRAGAVQETQYF.

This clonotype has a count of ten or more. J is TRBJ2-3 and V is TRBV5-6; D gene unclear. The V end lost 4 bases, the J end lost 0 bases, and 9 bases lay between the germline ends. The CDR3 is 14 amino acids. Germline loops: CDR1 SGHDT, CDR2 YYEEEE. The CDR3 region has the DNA TGTGCCAGCAGCCTTCTGGACAGCACAGATACGCAGTATTTT. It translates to CASSLLDSTDTQYF.

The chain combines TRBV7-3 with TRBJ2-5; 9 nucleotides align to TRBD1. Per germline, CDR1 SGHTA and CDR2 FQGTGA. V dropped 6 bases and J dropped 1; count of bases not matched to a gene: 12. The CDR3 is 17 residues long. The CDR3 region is CASRSTGTGFFQETQYF. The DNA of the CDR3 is TGTGCCAGCAGATCTACCGGGACAGGGTTTTTCCAAGAGACCCAGTACTTC.

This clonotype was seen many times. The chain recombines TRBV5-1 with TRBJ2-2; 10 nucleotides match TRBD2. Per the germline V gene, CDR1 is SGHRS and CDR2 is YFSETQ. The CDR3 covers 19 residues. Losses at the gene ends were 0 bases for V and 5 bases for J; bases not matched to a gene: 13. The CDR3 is CASSLAKASGSFGTGELFF. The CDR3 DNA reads TGCGCCAGCAGCTTGGCCAAGGCTAGCGGGAGTTTCGGGACCGGGGAGCTGTTTTTT.

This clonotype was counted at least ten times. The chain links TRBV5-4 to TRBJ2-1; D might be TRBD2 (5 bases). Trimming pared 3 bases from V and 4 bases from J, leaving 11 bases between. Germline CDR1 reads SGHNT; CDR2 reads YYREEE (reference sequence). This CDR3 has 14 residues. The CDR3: CASSSSGKYNEQFF. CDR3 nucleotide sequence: TGTGCCAGCAGCTCAAGCGGTAAATACAATGAGCAGTTCTTC.

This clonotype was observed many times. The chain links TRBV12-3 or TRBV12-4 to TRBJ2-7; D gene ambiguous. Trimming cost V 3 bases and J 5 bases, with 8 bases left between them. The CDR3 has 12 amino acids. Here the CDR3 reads CASSFSVHEQYF. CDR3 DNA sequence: TGTGCCAGCAGTTTTTCTGTGCACGAGCAGTACTTC.

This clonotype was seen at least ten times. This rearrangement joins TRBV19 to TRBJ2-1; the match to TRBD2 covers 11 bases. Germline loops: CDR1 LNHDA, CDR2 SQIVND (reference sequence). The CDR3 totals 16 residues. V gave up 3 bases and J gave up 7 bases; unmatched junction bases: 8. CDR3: CASSIVVAGGFNEQFF. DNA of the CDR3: TGTGCCAGTAGTATTGTAGTAGCGGGAGGGTTTAATGAGCAGTTCTTC.

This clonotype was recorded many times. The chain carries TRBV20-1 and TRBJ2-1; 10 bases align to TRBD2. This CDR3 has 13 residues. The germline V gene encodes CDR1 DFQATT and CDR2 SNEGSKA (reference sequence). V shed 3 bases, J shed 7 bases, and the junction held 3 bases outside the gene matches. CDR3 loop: CSARPSGRNEQFF. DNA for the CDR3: TGCAGTGCTAGGCCTAGCGGGAGAAATGAGCAGTTCTTC.

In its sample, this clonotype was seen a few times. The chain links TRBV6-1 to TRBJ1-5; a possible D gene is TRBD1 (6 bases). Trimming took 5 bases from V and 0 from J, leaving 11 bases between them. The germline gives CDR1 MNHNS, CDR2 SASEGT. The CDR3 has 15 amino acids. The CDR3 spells CASSSGAYSNQPQHF. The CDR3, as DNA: TGTGCCAGCAGTTCGGGGGCGTATAGCAATCAGCCCCAGCATTTT.

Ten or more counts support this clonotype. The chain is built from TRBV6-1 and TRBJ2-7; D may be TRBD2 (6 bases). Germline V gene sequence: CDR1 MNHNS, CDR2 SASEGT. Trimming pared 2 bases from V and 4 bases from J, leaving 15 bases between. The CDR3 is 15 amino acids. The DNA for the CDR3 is TGTGCCAGCAGTGAACGCGGGGAATTGGGGTACGAGCAGTACTTC. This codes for CASSERGELGYEQYF.

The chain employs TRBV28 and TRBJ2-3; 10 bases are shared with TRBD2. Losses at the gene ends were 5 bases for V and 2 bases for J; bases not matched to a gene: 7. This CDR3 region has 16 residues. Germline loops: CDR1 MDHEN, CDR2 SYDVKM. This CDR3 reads CASSLIAGGVTDTQYF. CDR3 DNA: TGTGCCAGCAGTCTAATAGCGGGAGGCGTCACAGATACGCAGTATTTT.

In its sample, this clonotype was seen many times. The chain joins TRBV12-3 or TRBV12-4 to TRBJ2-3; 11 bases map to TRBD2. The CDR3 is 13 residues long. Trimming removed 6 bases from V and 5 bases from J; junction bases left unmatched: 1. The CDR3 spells CASRTSGEDTQYF. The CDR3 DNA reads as TGTGCCAGCAGGACTAGCGGGGAAGATACGCAGTATTTT.

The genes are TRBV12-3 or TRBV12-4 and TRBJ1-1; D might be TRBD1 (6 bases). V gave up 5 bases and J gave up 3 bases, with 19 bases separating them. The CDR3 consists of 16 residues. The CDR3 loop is CASSITTGTSYTEAFF. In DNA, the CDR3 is TGTGCCAGCAGTATCACCACCGGGACAAGCTACACTGAAGCTTTCTTT.

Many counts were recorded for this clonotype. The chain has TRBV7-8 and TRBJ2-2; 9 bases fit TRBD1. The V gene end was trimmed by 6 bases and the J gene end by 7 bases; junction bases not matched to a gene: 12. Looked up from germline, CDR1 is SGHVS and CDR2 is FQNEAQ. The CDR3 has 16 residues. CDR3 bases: TGTGCCAGCAGTCAAGGGGTGGGACAGGGTAACGGGGAGCTGTTTTTT. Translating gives CASSQGVGQGNGELFF.

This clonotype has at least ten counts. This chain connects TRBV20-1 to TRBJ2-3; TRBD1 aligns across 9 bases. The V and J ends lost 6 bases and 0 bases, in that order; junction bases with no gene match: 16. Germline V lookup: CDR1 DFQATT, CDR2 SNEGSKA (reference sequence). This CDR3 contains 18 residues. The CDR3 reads CSAETGGARLFSTDTQYF. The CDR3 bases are TGCAGTGCAGAAACAGGGGGCGCGCGGCTTTTTAGCACAGATACGCAGTATTTT.

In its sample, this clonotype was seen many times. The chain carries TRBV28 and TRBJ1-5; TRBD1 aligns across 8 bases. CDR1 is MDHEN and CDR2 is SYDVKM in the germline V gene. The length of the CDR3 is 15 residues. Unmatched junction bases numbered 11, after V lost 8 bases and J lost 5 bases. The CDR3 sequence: CASLGSDRVHQPQHF. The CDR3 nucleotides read TGTGCCAGCTTGGGATCGGACAGGGTGCATCAGCCCCAGCATTTT.

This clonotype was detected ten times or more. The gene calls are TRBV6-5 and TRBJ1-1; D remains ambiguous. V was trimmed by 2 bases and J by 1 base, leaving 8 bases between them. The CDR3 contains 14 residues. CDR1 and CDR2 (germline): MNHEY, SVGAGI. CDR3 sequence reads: CASSYRVANTEAFF. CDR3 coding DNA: TGTGCCAGCAGTTACAGGGTTGCGAACACTGAAGCTTTCTTT.

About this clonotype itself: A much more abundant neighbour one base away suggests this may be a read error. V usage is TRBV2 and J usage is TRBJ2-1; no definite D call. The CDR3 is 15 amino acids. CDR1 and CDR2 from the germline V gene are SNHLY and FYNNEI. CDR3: CAGSETTTSYNEQFF. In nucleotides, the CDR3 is TGTGCCGGCAGTGAAACAACTACCTCCTACAATGAGCAGTTCTTC.

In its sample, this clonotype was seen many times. CDR3 DNA sequence: TGTGCCAGCAGTTTGCCCGGTAATAAAGCTTTCTTT. As protein: CASSLPGNKAFF. The V gene is TRBV28, the J gene TRBJ1-1; no clear D. Germline V gene data show CDR1 as MDHEN and CDR2 as SYDVKM. V was trimmed by 3 bases and J by 9 bases, leaving 11 bases between them. The length of the CDR3 is 12 residues.

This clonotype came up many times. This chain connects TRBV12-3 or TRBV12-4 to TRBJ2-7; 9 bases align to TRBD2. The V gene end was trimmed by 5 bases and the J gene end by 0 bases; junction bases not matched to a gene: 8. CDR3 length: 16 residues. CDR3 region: CASSPGLAVSSYEQYF. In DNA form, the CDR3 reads TGTGCCAGCAGTCCGGGACTAGCTGTCAGCTCCTACGAGCAGTACTTC.

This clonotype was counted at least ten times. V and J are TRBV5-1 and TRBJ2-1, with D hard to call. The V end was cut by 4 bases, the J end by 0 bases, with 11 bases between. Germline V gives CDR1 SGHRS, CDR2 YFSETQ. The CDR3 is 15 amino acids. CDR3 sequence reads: CASSIRESSYNEQFF. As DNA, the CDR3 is TGCGCCAGCAGCATACGTGAGAGCTCCTACAATGAGCAGTTCTTC.

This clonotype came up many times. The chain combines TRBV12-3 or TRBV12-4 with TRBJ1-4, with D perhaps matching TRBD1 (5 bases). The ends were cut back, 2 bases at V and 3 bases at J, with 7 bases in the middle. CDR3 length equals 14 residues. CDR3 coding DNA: TGTGCCAGCAGTTTACCAGGGCCTAATGAAAAACTGTTTTTT. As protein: CASSLPGPNEKLFF.